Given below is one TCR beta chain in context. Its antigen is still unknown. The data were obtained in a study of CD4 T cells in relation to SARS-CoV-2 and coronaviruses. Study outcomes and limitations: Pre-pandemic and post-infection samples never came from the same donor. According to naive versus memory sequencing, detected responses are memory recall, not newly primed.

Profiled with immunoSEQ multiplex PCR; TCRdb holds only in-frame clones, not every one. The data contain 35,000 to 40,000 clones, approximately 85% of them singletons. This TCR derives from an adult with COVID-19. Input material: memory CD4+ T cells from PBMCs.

This CDR3 reads CASSLSSGGDTQYF. The CDR3 bases are TGTGCCAGCAGCCTATCCAGCGGGGGAGATACGCAGTATTTT. The chain couples TRBV3-1 (or the pseudogene TRBV3-2) to TRBJ2-3; TRBD2 agrees at 8 bases. Germline lookup yields CDR1 LGHDT and CDR2 YNNKEL (reference sequence). CDR3 length: 14 residues. Trimming at V came to 4 bases and at J to 5 bases, leaving 5 bases not matched to a gene.